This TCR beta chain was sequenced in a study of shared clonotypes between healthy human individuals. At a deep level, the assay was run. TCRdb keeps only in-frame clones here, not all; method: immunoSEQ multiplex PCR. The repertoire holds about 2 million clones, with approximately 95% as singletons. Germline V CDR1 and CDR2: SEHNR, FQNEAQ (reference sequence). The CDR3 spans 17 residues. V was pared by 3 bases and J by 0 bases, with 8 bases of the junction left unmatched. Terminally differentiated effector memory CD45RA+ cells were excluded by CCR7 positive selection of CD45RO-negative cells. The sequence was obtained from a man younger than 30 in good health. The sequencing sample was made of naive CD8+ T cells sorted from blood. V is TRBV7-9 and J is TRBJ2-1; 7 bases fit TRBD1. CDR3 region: CASSLGVTGSSYNEQFF. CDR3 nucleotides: TGTGCCAGCAGCTTGGGGGTGACAGGGAGCTCCTACAATGAGCAGTTCTTC.